Listed here are 26 T cell receptor beta chains from one sample, sequenced in a study of blood T cell repertoires in COVID-19. The data were produced by immunoSEQ multiplex PCR, yet TCRdb's version contains in-frame clones alone and is incomplete. The table lists around 170,000 clones, less than 85% of them singletons. Sequencing was done on a sample of PBMCs or T cells enriched from blood (not recorded which). The receptors originated from a man aged 45 to 65 who had recovered from COVID-19.

There are a few counts of this clone. The chain joins TRBV9 to TRBJ1-2, with unresolved D. The ends were cut back, 0 bases at V and 4 bases at J, with 7 bases in the middle. Germline V gene sequence: CDR1 SGDLS, CDR2 YYNGEE. This CDR3 comprises 13 residues. The CDR3 DNA is TGTGCCAGCAGCGTAGGAGAGGGCTATGGCTACACCTTC. Its protein is CASSVGEGYGYTF.

Concerning this clone: The sample carries other DNA sequences with the same CDR3. The V gene is TRBV6-5, the J gene TRBJ2-5; TRBD1 is a possible D gene (7 bases). The germline gives CDR1 MNHEY, CDR2 SVGAGI. The CDR3 spans 13 residues. V lost 2 bases and J lost 5, with 9 bases in between. In DNA form, the CDR3 reads TGTGCCAGCAGTTACGGAGGGGGCGAGACCCAGTACTTC. Its translation is CASSYGGGETQYF.

The chain carries TRBV6-2 or TRBV6-3 and TRBJ2-7; 8 bases are shared with TRBD1. This CDR3 spans 15 amino acids. CDR1 is MNHEY, CDR2 SVGEGT, per germline. V shed 5 bases, J shed 1 base, and the junction held 7 bases outside the gene matches. The CDR3, as DNA: TGTGCCAGCAGTCCCAGGACAGGGCCTTCCTACGAGCAGTACTTC. This gives the protein CASSPRTGPSYEQYF.

The J gene is TRBJ1-1, the V gene TRBV6-6; no clear D. Per germline, CDR1 MNHNY and CDR2 SVGAGI (reference sequence). The CDR3 is 13 amino acids. With 5 bases removed from V and 1 base from J, the gap between germline ends came to 8 bases. This CDR3 reads CASSPPGNTEAFF. The CDR3 nucleotides are TGTGCCAGCAGTCCCCCAGGGAACACTGAAGCTTTCTTT.

The genes are TRBV29-1 and TRBJ1-2, with D possibly TRBD1 on 6 matching bases. V was clipped by 6 bases and J by 1 base, with 6 bases between them. Germline assignment: CDR1 SQVTM and CDR2 ANQGSEA. CDR3 length: 11 amino acids. The CDR3 protein is CSVGGNYGYTF. CDR3 DNA sequence: TGCAGCGTAGGGGGTAACTATGGCTACACCTTC.

The CDR3: CASSLGTIRTGTSYEQYF. The CDR3 DNA follows: TGTGCCAGCAGCCTAGGAACGATCCGGACAGGGACCTCCTACGAGCAGTACTTC. V gene TRBV4-2 combines with J gene TRBJ2-7; 8 nucleotides align to TRBD1. V shed 4 bases, J shed 0 bases, and the junction held 14 bases outside the gene matches. CDR3 length: 18 amino acids. Germline assignment: CDR1 LGHNA and CDR2 YNFKEQ.

Turning to this clone: This same CDR3 is encoded by further DNA sequences in the sample. The chain is built from TRBV6-1 and TRBJ1-2, with no clear D. The CDR3 has 13 residues. Trimming left V 2 bases short and J 0 bases short, with 4 bases between. Germline assignment: CDR1 MNHNS and CDR2 SASEGT. The CDR3 nucleotides are TGTGCCAGCAGTGAAAACACTAACTATGGCTACACCTTC. The encoded protein is CASSENTNYGYTF.

This chain joins TRBV5-1 and TRBJ2-2; possible D gene TRBD1, 6 bases. The ends were cut back, 2 bases at V and 0 bases at J, with 14 bases in the middle. The CDR3 runs 17 residues. The germline V gene has CDR1 SGHRS and CDR2 YFSETQ. The CDR3 nucleotides are TGCGCCAGCAGCTTCCCGACAGGACCTTCGAACACCGGGGAGCTGTTTTTT. The encoded protein is CASSFPTGPSNTGELFF.

The gene calls are TRBV5-8 and TRBJ1-4; 10 nucleotides match TRBD1. There are 15 residues in the CDR3. Germline V gene data show CDR1 as SGHTS and CDR2 as YDEGEE. The J segment lost 6 bases and the V segment lost 1 base, leaving 3 bases of the junction unmatched. The CDR3 is CASSLPGTGDEKLFF. DNA for the CDR3: TGTGCCAGCAGCTTGCCCGGGACAGGGGATGAAAAACTGTTTTTT.

This sequence joins TRBV10-2 and TRBJ1-5; 9 bases map to TRBD1. The CDR3 totals 13 residues. Germline assignment: CDR1 WSHSY and CDR2 SAAADI. V shed 6 bases, J shed 8 bases, and the junction held 5 bases outside the gene matches. The CDR3 reads CASRGQGQEPQHF. CDR3 bases: TGCGCCAGCAGAGGACAGGGGCAGGAGCCCCAGCATTTT.

The J gene is TRBJ1-2, the V gene TRBV6-6, with 7 bases matching TRBD1. Germline V gene data show CDR1 as MNHNY and CDR2 as SVGAGI (reference sequence). Trimming removed 6 bases from V and 6 bases from J; junction bases left unmatched: 4. This CDR3 comprises 12 residues. The CDR3 region is CASREGAHGYTF. In DNA form, the CDR3 reads TGTGCCAGCAGAGAGGGGGCGCATGGCTACACCTTC.

By proportion, this clone is medium-sized. At the DNA level, this CDR3 is encoded by other sequences in the same sample as well. This chain links TRBV10-2 with TRBJ1-4, with D tentatively TRBD1 (6 bases). The CDR3 totals 13 residues. The germline CDR1 and CDR2 sequences are WSHSY and SAAADI. The CDR3 sequence is CATTGHLNEKLFF. As DNA, the CDR3 is TGCGCGACAACGGGACACCTTAATGAAAAACTGTTTTTT.

The chain recombines TRBV3-1 (or the pseudogene TRBV3-2) with TRBJ2-1; D perhaps matches TRBD2 (6 bases). V lost 1 base to trimming and J lost 7 bases, with 11 bases between them. Per germline, CDR1 LGHDT and CDR2 YNNKEL (reference sequence). The CDR3 is 14 residues long. Here the CDR3 DNA reads TGTGCCAGCAGCCAAGTGGACGGGGGAAATGAGCAGTTCTTC. It codes for CASSQVDGGNEQFF.

CDR3 in amino acids: CASSTQGALGNTIYF. The CDR3 DNA reads as TGTGCCAGCAGCACACAGGGGGCGCTTGGAAACACCATATATTTT. The rearrangement uses TRBV7-2 and TRBJ1-3; 9 bases agree with TRBD1. The V gene's germline CDR1 is SGHTA and CDR2 FQGNSA. The CDR3 length is 15 residues. V lost 5 bases to trimming and J lost 3 bases; unmatched junction nucleotides: 5.

The chain is built from TRBV28 and TRBJ1-2, with a tentative D call TRBD1 (5 bases). Germline loops: CDR1 MDHEN, CDR2 SYDVKM. With 3 bases removed from V and 8 bases from J, the gap between germline ends came to 16 bases. This CDR3 comprises 14 residues. CDR3 in DNA: TGTGCCAGCAGTTTGGAGGGGAAGGTTGAAGGCTACACCTTC. Its translation: CASSLEGKVEGYTF.

The CDR3 DNA sequence: TGCGCCAGCCGCGACAGGTCCTCTGGAAACACCATATATTTT. Protein sequence: CASRDRSSGNTIYF. V usage is TRBV5-1 and J usage is TRBJ1-3; D perhaps matches TRBD1 (6 bases). CDR1 is SGHRS, CDR2 YFSETQ, per germline. The CDR3 extends over 14 amino acids. Trimming took off 7 bases at V and 0 bases at J, with 11 bases between the two ends.

The table lists this clone with a few counts. The chain employs TRBV9 and TRBJ2-7, with TRBD1 as a possible D gene (6 bases). Trimming left V 4 bases short and J 3 bases short, with 17 bases between. Germline-derived CDR1 and CDR2 are SGDLS and YYNGEE. CDR3 length: 15 residues. The CDR3 is CASSSGTSRFYEQYF. CDR3 nucleotide sequence: TGTGCCAGCAGCTCCGGGACATCGCGATTCTACGAGCAGTACTTC.

The chain joins TRBV20-1 to TRBJ2-4; possible D gene TRBD2, 6 bases. V was shortened by 3 bases and J by 0 bases, with 9 bases between the two germline ends. This CDR3 spans 14 amino acids. Germline V gives CDR1 DFQATT, CDR2 SNEGSKA (reference sequence). Here the CDR3 DNA reads TGCAGTGCTAGTACGGGGGTAGCCAAAAACATTCAGTACTTC. This codes for CSASTGVAKNIQYF.

The chain recombines TRBV5-5 with TRBJ2-5; D perhaps matches TRBD1 (5 bases). In germline, CDR1 is SGHKS, CDR2 YYEKEE (reference sequence). With 1 base removed from V and 5 bases from J, the gap between germline ends came to 12 bases. CDR3 size: 14 residues. CDR3 nucleotide sequence: TGTGCCAGCAGCTTGATCGCAGGGCGGGAGACCCAGTACTTC. It specifies CASSLIAGRETQYF.

The chain combines TRBV29-1 with TRBJ1-1, with 7 bases aligning to TRBD1. This CDR3 comprises 15 residues. The trim removed 4 bases at V and 10 bases at J, leaving 18 bases unmatched. Germline loops: CDR1 SQVTM, CDR2 ANQGSEA. The CDR3 DNA sequence: TGCAGCGTTGTGACAGGGACGATCATAAACCCCTTAGCTTTCTTT. The encoded protein is CSVVTGTIINPLAFF.

The chain is built from TRBV5-4 and TRBJ2-7; 8 nucleotides line up with TRBD2. CDR3 length: 15 amino acids. The junction had 11 bases not matched to a gene; V was cut back by 4 bases and J by 5 bases. Germline assignment: CDR1 SGHNT and CDR2 YYREEE (reference sequence). The CDR3 is CASSPGTGGAHEQYF. The CDR3 DNA reads TGTGCCAGCAGCCCCGGAACCGGGGGGGCCCACGAGCAGTACTTC.

The CDR3 coding sequence is TGTGCCAGCTCACCCCGGACAGGGGGGAACACCGGGGAGCTGTTTTTT. Translating gives CASSPRTGGNTGELFF. V is TRBV18 and J is TRBJ2-2; 10 bases line up with TRBD1. This CDR3 is 16 amino acids long. Looked up from germline, CDR1 is KGHSH and CDR2 is LQKENI. J gave up 1 base and V 3 bases, and 2 bases lay outside the gene matches.

This chain uses TRBV30 with TRBJ1-1; D perhaps matches TRBD1 (6 bases). Per germline, CDR1 GTSNPN and CDR2 SVGIG (reference sequence). V was shortened by 4 bases and J by 10 bases, with 13 bases between the two germline ends. The CDR3 runs 11 residues. CDR3 sequence reads: CAWKQGSAAFF. The CDR3 DNA is TGTGCCTGGAAACAGGGTTCTGCAGCTTTCTTT.

CDR3 loop: CASSAPTGGATGNTIYF. For the CDR3, the DNA is TGTGCCAGCAGTGCCCCGACAGGGGGTGCTACTGGAAACACCATATATTTT. The V gene is TRBV6-1, the J gene TRBJ1-3, with TRBD1 matching over 9 bases. Germline V gives CDR1 MNHNS, CDR2 SASEGT. The J segment lost 2 bases and the V segment lost 4 bases, leaving 9 bases of the junction unmatched. The CDR3 sequence is 17 residues long.

The chain has TRBV5-1 and TRBJ1-6, with 8 bases fitting TRBD1. Germline-derived CDR1 and CDR2 are SGHRS and YFSETQ. This CDR3 comprises 15 residues. V gave up 2 bases and J gave up 7 bases; unmatched junction bases: 5. CDR3 loop: CASSLGTGGNSPLHF. CDR3 nucleotide sequence: TGCGCCAGCAGCTTAGGGACAGGTGGGAATTCACCCCTCCACTTT.

This chain connects TRBV6-1 to TRBJ2-7; 8 bases fit TRBD1. This CDR3 contains 18 residues. J gave up 2 bases and V 1 base, and 13 bases lay outside the gene matches. Germline-derived CDR1 and CDR2 are MNHNS and SASEGT. This chain's CDR3 is CASSEDTGTGWFPYEQYF. The DNA for the CDR3 is TGTGCCAGCAGTGAAGATACCGGGACAGGTTGGTTCCCCTACGAGCAGTACTTC.